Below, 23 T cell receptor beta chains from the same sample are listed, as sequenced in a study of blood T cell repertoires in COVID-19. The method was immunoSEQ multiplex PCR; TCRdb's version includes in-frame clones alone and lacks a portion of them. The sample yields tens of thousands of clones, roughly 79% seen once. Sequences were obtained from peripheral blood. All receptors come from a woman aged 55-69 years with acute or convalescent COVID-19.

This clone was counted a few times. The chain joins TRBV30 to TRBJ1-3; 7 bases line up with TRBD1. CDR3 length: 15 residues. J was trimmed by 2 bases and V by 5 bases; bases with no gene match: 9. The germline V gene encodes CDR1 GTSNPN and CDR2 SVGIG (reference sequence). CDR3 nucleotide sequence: TGTGCCTGGGCCCCCCCCACAGGGGCTGGAAACACCATATATTTT. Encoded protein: CAWAPPTGAGNTIYF. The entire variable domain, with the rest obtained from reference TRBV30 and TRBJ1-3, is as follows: SQTIHQWPATLVQPVGSPLSLECTVEGTSNPNLYWYRQAAGRGLQLLFYSVGIGQISSEVPQNLSASRPQDRQFILSSKKLLLSDSGFYLCAWAPPTGAGNTIYFGEGSWLTVV.

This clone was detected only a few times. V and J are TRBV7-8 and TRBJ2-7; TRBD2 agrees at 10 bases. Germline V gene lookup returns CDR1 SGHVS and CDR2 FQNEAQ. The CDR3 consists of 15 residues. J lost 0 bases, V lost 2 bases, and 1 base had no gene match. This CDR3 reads CASSLLAGDSYEQYF. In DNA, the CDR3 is TGTGCCAGCAGCTTACTAGCGGGGGACTCCTACGAGCAGTACTTC.

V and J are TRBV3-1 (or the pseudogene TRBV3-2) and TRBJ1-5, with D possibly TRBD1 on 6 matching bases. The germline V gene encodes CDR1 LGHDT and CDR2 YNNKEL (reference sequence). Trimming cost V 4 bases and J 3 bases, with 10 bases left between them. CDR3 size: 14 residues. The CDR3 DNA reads TGTGCCAGCAGCCCCGGACAGCTCAATCAGCCCCAGCATTTT. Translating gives CASSPGQLNQPQHF.

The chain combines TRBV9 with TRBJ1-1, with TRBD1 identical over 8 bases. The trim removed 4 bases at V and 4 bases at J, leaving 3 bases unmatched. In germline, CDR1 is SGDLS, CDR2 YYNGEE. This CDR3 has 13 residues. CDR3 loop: CASSPTGATEAFF. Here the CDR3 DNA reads TGTGCCAGCAGCCCGACAGGGGCCACTGAAGCTTTCTTT.

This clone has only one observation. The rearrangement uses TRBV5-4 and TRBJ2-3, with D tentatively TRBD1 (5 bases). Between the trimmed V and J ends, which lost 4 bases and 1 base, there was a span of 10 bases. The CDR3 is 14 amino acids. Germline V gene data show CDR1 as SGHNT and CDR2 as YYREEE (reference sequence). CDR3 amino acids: CASSLQGRTDTQYF. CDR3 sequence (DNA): TGTGCCAGCAGCCTGCAGGGTCGCACAGATACGCAGTATTTT.

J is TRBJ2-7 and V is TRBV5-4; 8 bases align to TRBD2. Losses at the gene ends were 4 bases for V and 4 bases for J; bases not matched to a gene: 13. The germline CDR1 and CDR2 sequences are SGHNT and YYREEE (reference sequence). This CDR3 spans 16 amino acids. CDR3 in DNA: TGTGCCAGCAGCCCGGGGGGCGCGGGAGGAGAATACGAGCAGTACTTC. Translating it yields CASSPGGAGGEYEQYF. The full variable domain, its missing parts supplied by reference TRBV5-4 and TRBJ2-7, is ETGVTQSPTHLIKTRGQQVTLRCSSQSGHNTVSWYQQALGQGPQFIFQYYREEENGRGNFPPRFSGLQFPNYSSELNVNALELDDSALYLCASSPGGAGGEYEQYFGPGTRLTVT.

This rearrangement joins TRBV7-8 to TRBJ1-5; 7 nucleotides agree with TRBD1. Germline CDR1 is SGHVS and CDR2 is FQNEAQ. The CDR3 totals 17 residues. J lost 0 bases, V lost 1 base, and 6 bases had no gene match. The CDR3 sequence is CASSLVATGHSNQPQHF. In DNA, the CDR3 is TGTGCCAGCAGCTTAGTAGCGACAGGGCATAGCAATCAGCCCCAGCATTTT.

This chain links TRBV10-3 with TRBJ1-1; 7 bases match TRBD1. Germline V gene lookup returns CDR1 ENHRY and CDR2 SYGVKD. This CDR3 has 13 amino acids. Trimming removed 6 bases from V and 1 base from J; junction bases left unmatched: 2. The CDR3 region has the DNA TGTGCCATCAGGGACAGGTCGAACACTGAAGCTTTCTTT. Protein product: CAIRDRSNTEAFF.

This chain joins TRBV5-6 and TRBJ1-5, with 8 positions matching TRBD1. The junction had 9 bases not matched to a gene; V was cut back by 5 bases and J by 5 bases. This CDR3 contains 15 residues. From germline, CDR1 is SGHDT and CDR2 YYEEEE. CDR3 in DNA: TGTGCCAGCAGTCGCGGACAGGGCACTGATCAGCCCCAGCATTTT. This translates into CASSRGQGTDQPQHF.

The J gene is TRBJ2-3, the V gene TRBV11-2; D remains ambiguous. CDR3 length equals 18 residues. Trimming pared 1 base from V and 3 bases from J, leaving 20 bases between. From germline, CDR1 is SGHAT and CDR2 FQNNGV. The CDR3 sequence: CASSLGAVWVRGTDTQYF. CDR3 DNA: TGTGCCAGCAGCTTAGGGGCCGTATGGGTTCGTGGTACAGATACGCAGTATTTT.

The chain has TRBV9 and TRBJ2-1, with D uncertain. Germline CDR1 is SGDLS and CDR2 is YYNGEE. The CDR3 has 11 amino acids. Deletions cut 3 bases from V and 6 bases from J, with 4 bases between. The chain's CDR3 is CASSGANEQFF. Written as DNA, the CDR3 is TGTGCCAGCAGCGGCGCCAATGAGCAGTTCTTC.

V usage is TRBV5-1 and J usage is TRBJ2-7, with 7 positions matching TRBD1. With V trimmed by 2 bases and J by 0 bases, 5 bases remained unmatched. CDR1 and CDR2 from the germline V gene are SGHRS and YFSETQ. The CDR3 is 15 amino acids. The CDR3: CASSFGTVSSYEQYF. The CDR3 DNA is TGCGCCAGCAGCTTCGGGACAGTTAGCTCCTACGAGCAGTACTTC.

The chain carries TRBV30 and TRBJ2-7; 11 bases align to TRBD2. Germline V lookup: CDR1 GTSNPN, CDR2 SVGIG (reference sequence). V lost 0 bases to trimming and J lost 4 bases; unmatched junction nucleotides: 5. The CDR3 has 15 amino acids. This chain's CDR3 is CAWSVYSGGAYEQYF. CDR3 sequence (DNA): TGTGCCTGGAGTGTCTATAGCGGGGGGGCTTACGAGCAGTACTTC.

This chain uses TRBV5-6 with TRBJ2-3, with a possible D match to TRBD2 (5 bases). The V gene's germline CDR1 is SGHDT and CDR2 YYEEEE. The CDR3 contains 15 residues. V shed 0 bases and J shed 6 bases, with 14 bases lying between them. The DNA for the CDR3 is TGTGCCAGCAGCTTGGGGTCTGCTAGCCTCGATACGCAGTATTTT. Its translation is CASSLGSASLDTQYF.

The CDR3 sequence is CATSRSGLATDTQYF. Here the CDR3 DNA reads TGTGCCACCAGCAGGTCGGGACTAGCTACAGATACGCAGTATTTT. The rearrangement joins TRBV15 to TRBJ2-3, with 9 bases lining up with TRBD2. This CDR3 comprises 15 residues. CDR1 is LNHNV, CDR2 YYDKDF, per germline (reference sequence). Trimming at V came to 3 bases and at J to 3 bases, leaving 4 bases not matched to a gene.

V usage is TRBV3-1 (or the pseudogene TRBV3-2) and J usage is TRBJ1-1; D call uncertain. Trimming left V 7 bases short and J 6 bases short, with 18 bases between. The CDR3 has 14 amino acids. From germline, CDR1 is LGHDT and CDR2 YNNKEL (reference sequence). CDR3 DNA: TGTGCCAGCACTAGAGGAACGGAGGGAGCTGAAGCTTTCTTT. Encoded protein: CASTRGTEGAEAFF.

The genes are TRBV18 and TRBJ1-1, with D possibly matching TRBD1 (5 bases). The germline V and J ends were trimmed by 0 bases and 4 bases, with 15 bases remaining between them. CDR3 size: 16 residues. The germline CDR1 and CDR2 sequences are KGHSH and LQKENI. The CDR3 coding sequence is TGTGCCAGCTCACCACCGGGTCAGGGCCGAGGCACTGAAGCTTTCTTT. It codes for CASSPPGQGRGTEAFF.

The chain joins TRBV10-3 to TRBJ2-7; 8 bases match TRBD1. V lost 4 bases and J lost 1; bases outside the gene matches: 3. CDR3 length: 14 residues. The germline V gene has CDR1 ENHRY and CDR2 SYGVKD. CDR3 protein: CAISAGQASYEQYF. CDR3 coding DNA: TGTGCCATCAGTGCGGGACAGGCTTCCTACGAGCAGTACTTC.

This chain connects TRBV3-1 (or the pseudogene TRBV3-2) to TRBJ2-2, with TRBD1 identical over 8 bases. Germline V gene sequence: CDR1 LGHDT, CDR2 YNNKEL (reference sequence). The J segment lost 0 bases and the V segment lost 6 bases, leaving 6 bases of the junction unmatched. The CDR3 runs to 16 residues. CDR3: CASSSTGGPNTGELFF. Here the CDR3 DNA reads TGTGCCAGCAGTTCAACAGGGGGACCGAACACCGGGGAGCTGTTTTTT.

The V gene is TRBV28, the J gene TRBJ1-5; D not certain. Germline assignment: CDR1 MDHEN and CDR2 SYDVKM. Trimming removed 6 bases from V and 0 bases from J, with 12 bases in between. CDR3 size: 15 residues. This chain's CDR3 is CASSPVRNSNQPQHF. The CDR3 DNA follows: TGTGCCAGCAGCCCTGTCCGTAATAGCAATCAGCCCCAGCATTTT.

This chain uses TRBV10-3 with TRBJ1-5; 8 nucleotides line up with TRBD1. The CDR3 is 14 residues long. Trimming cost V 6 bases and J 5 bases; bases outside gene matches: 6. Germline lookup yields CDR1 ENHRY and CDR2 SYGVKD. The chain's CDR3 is CAISPQGADQPQHF. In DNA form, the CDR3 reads TGTGCCATCAGCCCGCAGGGGGCCGATCAGCCCCAGCATTTT.

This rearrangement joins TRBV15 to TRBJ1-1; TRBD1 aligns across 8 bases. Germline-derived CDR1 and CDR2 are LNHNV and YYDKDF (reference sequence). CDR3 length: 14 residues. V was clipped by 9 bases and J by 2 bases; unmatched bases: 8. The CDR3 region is CATKSGGANTEAFF. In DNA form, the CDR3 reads TGTGCCACGAAATCAGGGGGCGCAAACACTGAAGCTTTCTTT.

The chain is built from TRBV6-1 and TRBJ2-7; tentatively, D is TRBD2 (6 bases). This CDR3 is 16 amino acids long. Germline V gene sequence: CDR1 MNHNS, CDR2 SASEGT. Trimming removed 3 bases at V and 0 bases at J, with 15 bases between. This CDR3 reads CASSDWASASSYEQYF. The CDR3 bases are TGTGCCAGCAGTGATTGGGCTAGCGCTTCCTCCTACGAGCAGTACTTC.